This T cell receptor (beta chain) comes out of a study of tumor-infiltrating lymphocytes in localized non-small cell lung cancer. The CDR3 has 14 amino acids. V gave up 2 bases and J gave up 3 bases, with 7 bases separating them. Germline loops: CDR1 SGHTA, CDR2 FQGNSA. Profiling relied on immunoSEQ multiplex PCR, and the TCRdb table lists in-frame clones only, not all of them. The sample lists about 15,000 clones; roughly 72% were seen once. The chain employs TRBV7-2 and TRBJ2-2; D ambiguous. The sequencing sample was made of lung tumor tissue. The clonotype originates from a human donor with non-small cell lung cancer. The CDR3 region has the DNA TGTGCCAGCAGCTTAAGGCCAGACACCGGGGAGCTGTTTTTT. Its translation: CASSLRPDTGELFF. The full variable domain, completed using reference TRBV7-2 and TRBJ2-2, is GAGVSQSPSNKVTEKGKDVELRCDPISGHTALYWYRQSLGQGLEFLIYFQGNSAPDKSGLPSDRFSAERTGGSVSTLTIQRTQQEDSAVYLCASSLRPDTGELFFGEGSRLTVL.